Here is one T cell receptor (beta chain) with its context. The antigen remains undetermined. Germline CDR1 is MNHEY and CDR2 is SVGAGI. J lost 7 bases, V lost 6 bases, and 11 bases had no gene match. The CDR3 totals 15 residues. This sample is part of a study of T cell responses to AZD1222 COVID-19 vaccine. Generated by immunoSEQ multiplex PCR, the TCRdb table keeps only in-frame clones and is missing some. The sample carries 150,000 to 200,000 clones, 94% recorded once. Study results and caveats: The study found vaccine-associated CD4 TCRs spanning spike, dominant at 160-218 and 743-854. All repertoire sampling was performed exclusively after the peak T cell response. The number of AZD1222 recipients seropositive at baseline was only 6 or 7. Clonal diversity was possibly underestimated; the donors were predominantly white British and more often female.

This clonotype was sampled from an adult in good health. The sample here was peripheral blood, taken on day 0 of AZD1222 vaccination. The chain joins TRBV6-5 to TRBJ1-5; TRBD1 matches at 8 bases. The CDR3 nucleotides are TGTGCCAGCAGGGACGACAGGGGTCGGCGGCAGCCCCAGCATTTT. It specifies CASRDDRGRRQPQHF.